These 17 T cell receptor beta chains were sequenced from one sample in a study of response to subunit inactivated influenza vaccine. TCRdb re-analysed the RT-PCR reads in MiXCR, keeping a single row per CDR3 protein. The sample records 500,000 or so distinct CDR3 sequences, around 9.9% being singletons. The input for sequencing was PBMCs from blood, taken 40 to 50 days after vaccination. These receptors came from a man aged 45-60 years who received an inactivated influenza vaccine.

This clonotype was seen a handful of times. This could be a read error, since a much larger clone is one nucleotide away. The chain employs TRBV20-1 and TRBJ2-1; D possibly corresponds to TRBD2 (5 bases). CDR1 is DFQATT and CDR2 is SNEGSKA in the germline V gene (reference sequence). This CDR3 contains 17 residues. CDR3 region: CCAREHWAGGTYNEQFF. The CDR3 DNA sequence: TGCTGTGCTAGAGAGCATTGGGCGGGTGGGACCTACAATGAGCAGTTCTTC.

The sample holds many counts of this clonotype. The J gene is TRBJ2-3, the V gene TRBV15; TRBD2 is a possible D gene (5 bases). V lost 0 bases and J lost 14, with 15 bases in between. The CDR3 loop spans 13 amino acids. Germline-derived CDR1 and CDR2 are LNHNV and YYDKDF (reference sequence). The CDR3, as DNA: TGTGCCACCAGCAGAGATGTTCGGGGAGTCCCGTATTTT. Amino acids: CATSRDVRGVPYF.

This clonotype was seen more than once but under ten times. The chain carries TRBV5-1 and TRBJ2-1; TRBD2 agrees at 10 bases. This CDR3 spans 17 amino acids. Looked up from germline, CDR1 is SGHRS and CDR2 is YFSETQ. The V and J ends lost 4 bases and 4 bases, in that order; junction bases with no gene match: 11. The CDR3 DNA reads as TGCGCCAGCAGCCCCCACGGACTAGCGGCCGGTTACAATGAGCAGTTCTTC. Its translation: CASSPHGLAAGYNEQFF.

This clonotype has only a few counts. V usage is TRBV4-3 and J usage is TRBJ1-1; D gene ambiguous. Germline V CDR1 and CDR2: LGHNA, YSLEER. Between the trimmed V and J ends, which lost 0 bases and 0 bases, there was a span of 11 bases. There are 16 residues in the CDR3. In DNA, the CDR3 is TGCGCCAGCAGCCAAGAGGCCCAAGTTTTGAACACTGAAGCTTTCTTT. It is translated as CASSQEAQVLNTEAFF.

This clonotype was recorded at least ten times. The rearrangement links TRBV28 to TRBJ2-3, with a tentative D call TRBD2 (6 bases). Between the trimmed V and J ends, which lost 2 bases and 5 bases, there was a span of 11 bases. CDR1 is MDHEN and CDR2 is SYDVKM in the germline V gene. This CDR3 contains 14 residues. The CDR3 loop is CASSLGQGLDTQYF. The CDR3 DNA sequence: TGTGCCAGCAGTTTAGGGCAGGGACTAGATACGCAGTATTTT.

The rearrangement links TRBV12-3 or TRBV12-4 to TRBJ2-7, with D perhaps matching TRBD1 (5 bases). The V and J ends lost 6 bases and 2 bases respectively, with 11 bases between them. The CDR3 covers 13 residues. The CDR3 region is CASSQDTTYEQYF. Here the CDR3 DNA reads TGTGCCAGCAGCCAGGACACCACCTACGAGCAGTACTTC.

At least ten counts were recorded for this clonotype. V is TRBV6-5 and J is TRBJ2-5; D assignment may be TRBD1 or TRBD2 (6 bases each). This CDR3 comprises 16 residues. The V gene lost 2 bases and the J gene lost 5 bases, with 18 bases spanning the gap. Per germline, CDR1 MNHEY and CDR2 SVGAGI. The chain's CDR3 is CASSYGTSKGGETQYF. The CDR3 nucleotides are TGTGCCAGCAGTTACGGAACTAGCAAAGGGGGGGAGACCCAGTACTTC.

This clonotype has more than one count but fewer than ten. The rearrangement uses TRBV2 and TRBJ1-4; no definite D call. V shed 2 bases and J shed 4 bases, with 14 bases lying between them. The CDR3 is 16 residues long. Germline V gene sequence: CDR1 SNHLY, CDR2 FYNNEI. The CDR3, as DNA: TGTGCCAGCAGTGAAATGAGGACGGGTCGTAATGAAAAACTGTTTTTT. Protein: CASSEMRTGRNEKLFF.

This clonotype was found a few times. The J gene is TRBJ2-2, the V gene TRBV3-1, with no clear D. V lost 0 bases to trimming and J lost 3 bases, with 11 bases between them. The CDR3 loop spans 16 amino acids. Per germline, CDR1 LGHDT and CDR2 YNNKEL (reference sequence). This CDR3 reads CASSQDRPLYTGELFF. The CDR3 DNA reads TGTGCCAGCAGCCAAGATCGCCCGTTATACACCGGGGAGCTGTTTTTT.

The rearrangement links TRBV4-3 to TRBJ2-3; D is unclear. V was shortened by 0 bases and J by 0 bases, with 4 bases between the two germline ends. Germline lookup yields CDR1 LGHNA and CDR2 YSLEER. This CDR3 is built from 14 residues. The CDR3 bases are TGCGCCAGCAGCCAAGAGTACAGCACAGATACGCAGTATTTT. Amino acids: CASSQEYSTDTQYF.

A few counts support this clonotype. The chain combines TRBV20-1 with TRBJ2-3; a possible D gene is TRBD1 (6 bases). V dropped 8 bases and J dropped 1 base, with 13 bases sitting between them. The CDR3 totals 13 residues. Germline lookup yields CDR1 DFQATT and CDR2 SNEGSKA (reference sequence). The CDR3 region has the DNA TGCAGTCCCGCGGACAGCCGCACAGATACGCAGTATTTT. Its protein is CSPADSRTDTQYF.

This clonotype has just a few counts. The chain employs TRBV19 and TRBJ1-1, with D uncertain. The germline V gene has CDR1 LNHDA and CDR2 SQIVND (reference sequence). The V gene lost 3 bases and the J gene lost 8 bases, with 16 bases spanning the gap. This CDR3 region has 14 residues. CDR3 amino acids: CASSIGYWEVEAFF. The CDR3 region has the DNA TGTGCCAGTAGTATTGGGTACTGGGAGGTCGAAGCTTTCTTT.

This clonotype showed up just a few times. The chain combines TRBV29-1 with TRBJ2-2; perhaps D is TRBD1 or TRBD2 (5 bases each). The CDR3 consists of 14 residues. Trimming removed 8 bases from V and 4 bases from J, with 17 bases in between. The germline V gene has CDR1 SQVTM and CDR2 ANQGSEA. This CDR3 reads CSSGEGRGTGELFF. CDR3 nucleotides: TGCAGCTCCGGAGAGGGGCGAGGCACCGGGGAGCTGTTTTTT.

The CDR3 region has the DNA TGTGCCACCAGCAGAGGAGAGGGCCCCAGGCCCCAGCATTTT. It encodes CATSRGEGPRPQHF. The chain employs TRBV15 and TRBJ1-5; D unresolved. The V gene's germline CDR1 is LNHNV and CDR2 YYDKDF (reference sequence). Trimming removed 1 base from V and 9 bases from J, with 13 bases in between. The CDR3 totals 14 residues.

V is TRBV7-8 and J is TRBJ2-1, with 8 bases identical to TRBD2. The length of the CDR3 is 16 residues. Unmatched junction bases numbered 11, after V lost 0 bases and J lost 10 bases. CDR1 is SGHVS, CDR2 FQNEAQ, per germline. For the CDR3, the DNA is TGTGCCAGCAGCTTAGCGCTAAGCGGGAGAACGGTAGAGCAGTTCTTC. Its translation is CASSLALSGRTVEQFF.

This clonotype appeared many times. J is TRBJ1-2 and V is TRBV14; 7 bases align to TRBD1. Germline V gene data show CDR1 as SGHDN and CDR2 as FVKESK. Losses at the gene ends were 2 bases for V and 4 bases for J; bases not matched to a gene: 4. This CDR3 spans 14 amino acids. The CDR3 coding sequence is TGTGCCAGCAGCCAAACCGGGACAGCCTATGGCTACACCTTC. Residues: CASSQTGTAYGYTF.

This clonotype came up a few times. For the CDR3, the DNA is TGTGCCAGCCTTCCGGGCGCACAGGGGATCGATGAGCAGTTCTTC. Its translation: CASLPGAQGIDEQFF. V usage is TRBV2 and J usage is TRBJ2-1, with TRBD1 matching 7 bases. The CDR3 loop spans 15 amino acids. CDR1 is SNHLY, CDR2 FYNNEI, per germline. Unmatched junction bases numbered 15, after V lost 8 bases and J lost 8 bases. The complete variable domain, with remaining parts taken from reference TRBV2 and TRBJ2-1, reads EPEVTQTPSHQVTQMGQEVILRCVPISNHLYFYWYRQILGQKVEFLVSFYNNEISEKSEIFDDQFSVERPDGSNFTLKIRSTKLEDSAMYFCASLPGAQGIDEQFFGPGTRLTVL.